A selection of T cell receptor beta chains follows, all from one sample in a study of cytomegalovirus exposure and HLA in healthy donors. This table comes from immunoSEQ multiplex PCR, and its TCRdb copy is limited to in-frame clones, with some not included. The table includes under 200,000 clones, 82% detected once. Sequencing used PBMCs. The receptor source for this set is a girl aged 5-17 years in good health and CMV-seropositive. Each CDR3 is given with its conserved first and last residue. A D gene is named only where the DNA matches it firmly. Not all rows give a size; the values are once, few, many and, for expanded clones, a class.

D gene: TRBD2
V gene: TRBV7-9
clone size: -
J gene: TRBJ2-1
CDR3 protein: CASSTGTSDEQFF
CDR3 DNA: TGTGCCAGCAGCACCGGGACTAGCGATGAGCAGTTCTTC

D gene: TRBD1
V gene: TRBV2
clone size: -
J gene: TRBJ1-2
CDR3 protein: CASTPASDRAYGYTF
CDR3 DNA: TGTGCCAGCACCCCTGCTTCGGACAGGGCCTATGGCTACACCTTC

D gene: -
V gene: TRBV7-2
clone size: -
J gene: TRBJ1-1
CDR3 protein: CASRPTGTTEAFF
CDR3 DNA: TGTGCCAGCAGGCCAACAGGGACCACTGAAGCTTTCTTT

D gene: -
V gene: TRBV6-1
clone size: -
J gene: TRBJ2-5
CDR3 protein: CASSERCRGQETQYF
CDR3 DNA: TGTGCCAGCAGTGAGAGGTGTAGGGGCCAAGAGACCCAGTACTTC

D gene: -
V gene: TRBV9
clone size: -
J gene: TRBJ2-1
CDR3 protein: CASSVQGQGRDEQFF
CDR3 DNA: TGTGCCAGCAGCGTACAGGGGCAGGGGAGGGATGAGCAGTTCTTC

D gene: TRBD1
V gene: TRBV7-2
clone size: -
J gene: TRBJ1-3
CDR3 protein: CASSLTPGTGENTIYF
CDR3 DNA: TGTGCCAGCAGCTTAACTCCCGGGACAGGGGAAAACACCATATATTTT

D gene: -
V gene: TRBV19
clone size: -
J gene: TRBJ2-1
CDR3 protein: CASSMLARNEQFF
CDR3 DNA: TGTGCCAGTAGTATGCTAGCGAGAAATGAGCAGTTCTTC

D gene: -
V gene: TRBV5-1
clone size: once
J gene: TRBJ1-1
CDR3 protein: CASSLISRGTEAFF
CDR3 DNA: TGCGCCAGCAGCTTGATATCTCGGGGTACTGAAGCTTTCTTT

D gene: -
V gene: TRBV5-1
clone size: -
J gene: TRBJ2-1
CDR3 protein: CASSLGQATSAGEQFF
CDR3 DNA: TGCGCCAGCAGCTTGGGACAGGCTACTAGCGCGGGTGAGCAGTTCTTC

D gene: -
V gene: TRBV7-9
clone size: -
J gene: TRBJ1-5
CDR3 protein: CASSFGSQGGNQPQHF
CDR3 DNA: TGTGCCAGCAGCTTCGGAAGTCAGGGTGGCAATCAGCCCCAGCATTTT

D gene: TRBD1
V gene: TRBV10-1
clone size: -
J gene: TRBJ1-2
CDR3 protein: CASSPGTGGSYGYTF
CDR3 DNA: TGCGCCAGCAGTCCCGGGACAGGGGGTAGCTATGGCTACACCTTC

D gene: -
V gene: TRBV6-6
clone size: once
J gene: TRBJ1-5
CDR3 protein: CASSYFDRQPQHF
CDR3 DNA: TGTGCCAGCAGTTACTTCGACAGGCAGCCCCAGCATTTT

D gene: -
V gene: TRBV5-1
clone size: -
J gene: TRBJ2-1
CDR3 protein: CASSWVGANEQFF
CDR3 DNA: TGCGCCAGCAGCTGGGTAGGGGCCAATGAGCAGTTCTTC

D gene: -
V gene: TRBV6-5
clone size: -
J gene: TRBJ1-5
CDR3 protein: CASSFRTGQPQHF
CDR3 DNA: TGTGCCAGCAGTTTCCGTACCGGGCAGCCCCAGCATTTT

D gene: -
V gene: TRBV4-1
clone size: -
J gene: TRBJ1-5
CDR3 protein: CASSQGGPQHF
CDR3 DNA: TGCGCCAGCAGCCAAGGAGGGCCCCAGCATTTT

D gene: -
V gene: TRBV4-2
clone size: -
J gene: TRBJ1-1
CDR3 protein: CASSQRDYRRGAEAFF
CDR3 DNA: TGTGCCAGCAGCCAAAGGGACTACCGAAGGGGCGCTGAAGCTTTCTTT

D gene: TRBD1
V gene: TRBV30
clone size: -
J gene: TRBJ1-3
CDR3 protein: CAWRTTGGADGNTIYF
CDR3 DNA: TGTGCCTGGAGAACTACAGGGGGCGCTGATGGAAACACCATATATTTT

D gene: -
V gene: TRBV28
clone size: -
J gene: TRBJ2-5
CDR3 protein: CASSLPGFGVETQYF
CDR3 DNA: TGTGCCAGCAGCCTTCCAGGGTTTGGGGTAGAGACCCAGTACTTC

D gene: -
V gene: TRBV19
clone size: once
J gene: TRBJ1-2
CDR3 protein: CASSIEPTPNYGYTF
CDR3 DNA: TGTGCCAGTAGTATAGAACCGACACCAAACTATGGCTACACCTTC

D gene: -
V gene: TRBV18
clone size: -
J gene: TRBJ1-4
CDR3 protein: CASSDRPGSTNEKLFF
CDR3 DNA: TGTGCCAGCTCAGACAGGCCCGGTTCAACTAATGAAAAACTGTTTTTT

D gene: -
V gene: TRBV30
clone size: -
J gene: TRBJ1-4
CDR3 protein: CAWTRDAEKLFF
CDR3 DNA: TGTGCCTGGACCAGGGATGCTGAAAAACTGTTTTTT

D gene: TRBD2
V gene: TRBV28
clone size: -
J gene: TRBJ2-2
CDR3 protein: CASSGLAAYTGELFF
CDR3 DNA: TGTGCCAGCAGTGGACTAGCGGCTTACACCGGGGAGCTGTTTTTT

D gene: -
V gene: TRBV5-4
clone size: -
J gene: TRBJ1-1
CDR3 protein: CALSGGTEAFF
CDR3 DNA: TGTGCCCTAAGCGGGGGCACTGAAGCTTTCTTT

D gene: TRBD1
V gene: TRBV7-6
clone size: -
J gene: TRBJ2-3
CDR3 protein: CASSLGQGKDTQYF
CDR3 DNA: TGTGCCAGCAGCTTAGGACAGGGAAAGGACACGCAGTATTTT

D gene: -
V gene: TRBV7-2
clone size: once
J gene: TRBJ2-5
CDR3 protein: CASSLAWRGQETQYF
CDR3 DNA: TGTGCCAGCAGCTTAGCGTGGCGGGGCCAAGAGACCCAGTACTTC

D gene: TRBD1
V gene: TRBV19
clone size: -
J gene: TRBJ2-7
CDR3 protein: CASSIGHRGEQYF
CDR3 DNA: TGTGCCAGTAGTATAGGCCACAGGGGCGAGCAGTACTTC

D gene: -
V gene: TRBV27
clone size: -
J gene: TRBJ1-5
CDR3 protein: CASSLLPGLKPQHF
CDR3 DNA: TGTGCCAGCAGTTTATTGCCCGGACTTAAGCCCCAGCATTTT

D gene: -
V gene: TRBV29-1
clone size: -
J gene: TRBJ2-3
CDR3 protein: CSGDITDTQYF
CDR3 DNA: TGCAGCGGAGACATCACAGATACGCAGTATTTT

D gene: -
V gene: TRBV10-3
clone size: -
J gene: TRBJ2-5
CDR3 protein: CAISEVQQETQYF
CDR3 DNA: TGTGCCATCAGTGAGGTTCAGCAAGAGACCCAGTACTTC

D gene: TRBD1
V gene: TRBV5-4
clone size: -
J gene: TRBJ1-5
CDR3 protein: CASSHGQGPNQPQHF
CDR3 DNA: TGTGCCAGCAGCCATGGACAGGGACCCAATCAGCCCCAGCATTTT

D gene: TRBD1
V gene: TRBV5-5
clone size: -
J gene: TRBJ1-3
CDR3 protein: CASSFPGQGNGNTIYF
CDR3 DNA: TGTGCCAGCAGCTTTCCGGGACAGGGGAACGGAAACACCATATATTTT

D gene: TRBD2
V gene: TRBV7-8
clone size: -
J gene: TRBJ2-1
CDR3 protein: CASSLAGGYLNEQFF
CDR3 DNA: TGTGCCAGCAGCTTAGCGGGGGGGTATCTGAATGAGCAGTTCTTC

D gene: -
V gene: TRBV19
clone size: -
J gene: TRBJ2-2
CDR3 protein: CASSILGVANTGELFF
CDR3 DNA: TGTGCCAGTAGTATATTGGGAGTAGCGAACACCGGGGAGCTGTTTTTT

D gene: -
V gene: TRBV9
clone size: few
J gene: TRBJ1-1
CDR3 protein: CASSQGMNTEAFF
CDR3 DNA: TGTGCCAGCAGCCAGGGAATGAACACTGAAGCTTTCTTT

D gene: -
V gene: TRBV27
clone size: -
J gene: TRBJ1-2
CDR3 protein: CASSPTDSYGYTF
CDR3 DNA: TGTGCCAGCAGCCCAACGGACAGTTATGGCTACACCTTC

D gene: TRBD1
V gene: TRBV7-9
clone size: -
J gene: TRBJ1-1
CDR3 protein: CASSLAGQGTEAFF
CDR3 DNA: TGTGCCAGCAGCTTAGCAGGACAGGGCACTGAAGCTTTCTTT

D gene: -
V gene: TRBV28
clone size: -
J gene: TRBJ1-1
CDR3 protein: CASSRRSGTEAFF
CDR3 DNA: TGTGCCAGCAGCCGACGTTCAGGAACTGAAGCTTTCTTT

D gene: TRBD1
V gene: TRBV10-3
clone size: once
J gene: TRBJ1-1
CDR3 protein: CAISELWFRDRATEAFF
CDR3 DNA: TGTGCCATCAGTGAGTTATGGTTCCGGGACAGGGCTACTGAAGCTTTCTTT

D gene: TRBD2
V gene: TRBV9
clone size: -
J gene: TRBJ2-2
CDR3 protein: CASSSTSGGSTGELFF
CDR3 DNA: TGTGCCAGCAGCTCCACTAGCGGGGGGTCTACCGGGGAGCTGTTTTTT

D gene: TRBD1
V gene: TRBV7-9
clone size: once
J gene: TRBJ1-1
CDR3 protein: CASSPGQGWNTEAFF
CDR3 DNA: TGTGCCAGCAGCCCCGGACAGGGTTGGAACACTGAAGCTTTCTTT

D gene: TRBD2
V gene: TRBV2
clone size: -
J gene: TRBJ2-7
CDR3 protein: CASSDTSDNYEQYF
CDR3 DNA: TGTGCCAGCAGTGACACTAGCGACAACTACGAGCAGTACTTC

D gene: -
V gene: TRBV30
clone size: -
J gene: TRBJ1-3
CDR3 protein: CAWYSGNTIYF
CDR3 DNA: TGTGCCTGGTACTCTGGAAACACCATATATTTT

D gene: -
V gene: TRBV6-5
clone size: -
J gene: TRBJ2-7
CDR3 protein: CASSYAAGNSYEQYF
CDR3 DNA: TGTGCCAGCAGTTATGCGGCAGGGAACTCCTACGAGCAGTACTTC

D gene: TRBD1
V gene: TRBV5-6
clone size: -
J gene: TRBJ1-2
CDR3 protein: CASSLRGRDGYTF
CDR3 DNA: TGTGCCAGCAGCCTCAGGGGGCGGGATGGCTACACCTTC

D gene: -
V gene: TRBV10-3
clone size: -
J gene: TRBJ1-5
CDR3 protein: CAISAGEANQPQHF
CDR3 DNA: TGTGCCATCAGTGCGGGGGAGGCCAATCAGCCCCAGCATTTT

D gene: -
V gene: TRBV4-3
clone size: -
J gene: TRBJ2-3
CDR3 protein: CASSQDWEGVGTDTQYF
CDR3 DNA: TGCGCCAGCAGCCAAGATTGGGAGGGGGTGGGCACAGATACGCAGTATTTT

D gene: -
V gene: TRBV7-2
clone size: -
J gene: TRBJ1-2
CDR3 protein: CASSPRTVPSRYGYTF
CDR3 DNA: TGTGCCAGCAGCCCGAGGACAGTCCCTTCTCGATATGGCTACACCTTC

D gene: -
V gene: TRBV29-1
clone size: -
J gene: TRBJ2-7
CDR3 protein: CSVEDLMGGYEQYF
CDR3 DNA: TGCAGCGTTGAAGATCTTATGGGGGGCTACGAGCAGTACTTC

D gene: -
V gene: TRBV11-2
clone size: -
J gene: TRBJ2-7
CDR3 protein: CASSSHDSSSYEQYF
CDR3 DNA: TGTGCCAGCAGCTCCCACGACAGTAGCTCCTACGAGCAGTACTTC

D gene: -
V gene: TRBV19
clone size: -
J gene: TRBJ2-7
CDR3 protein: CASSMNRDSTYEQYF
CDR3 DNA: TGTGCCAGTAGTATGAACCGGGACTCAACGTACGAGCAGTACTTC

D gene: -
V gene: TRBV11-3
clone size: -
J gene: TRBJ1-5
CDR3 protein: CASSLDRVQPQHF
CDR3 DNA: TGTGCCAGCAGCTTAGATCGAGTTCAGCCCCAGCATTTT